The text below deals with one T cell receptor beta chain. The antigen remains undetermined. A sample-barcoded 5' primer and a J-beta primer mix were used in a second PCR of about 7 to 12 cycles. TCRdb re-called the 5' RACE reads through MiXCR, storing one row per CDR3 protein. This table has about 1.8 million distinct CDR3 sequences, less than 50% appearing once. The data stem from a study of blood T cells in healthy people across ages. Study-level findings and limits: Conclusively comparing naive with antigen-experienced cells was impossible with unsorted PBMCs.

No fewer than 7 million PBMCs went into each sample. V was cut by 0 bases and J by 10 bases, with 7 bases left in between. Per germline, CDR1 SGHAT and CDR2 FQNNGV. This CDR3 comprises 12 residues. The clonotype was recovered from a woman aged 40 to 49 in good health. V is TRBV11-2 and J is TRBJ2-1, with D unresolved. Sequenced: blood. The CDR3 nucleotides are TGTGCCAGCAGCTTAGATACCGCGGAGCAGTTCTTC. Its protein product is CASSLDTAEQFF.